Presented here are 9 T cell receptor beta chains from one specimen sequenced in a study of beta chain features in type 1 diabetes. Expressed TCRB transcripts were sequenced after all isolated RNA was converted to cDNA. Assay used: immunoSEQ multiplex PCR; TCRdb lists only in-frame clones, some missing. The sample yields 200,000 to 250,000 clones, 25% to 35% seen once. The sample was central memory CD4+ T cells from blood. The receptors derive from a young man in good health.

This chain connects TRBV6-1 to TRBJ2-2, with D perhaps matching TRBD2 (6 bases). Trimming stripped 7 bases from V and 1 base from J, with 13 bases between. The CDR3 has 15 residues. Looked up from germline, CDR1 is MNHNS and CDR2 is SASEGT. DNA for the CDR3: TGTGCCAGCAAAGGAGGGGCGAAGAACACCGGGGAGCTGTTTTTT. Its protein is CASKGGAKNTGELFF.

J is TRBJ1-6 and V is TRBV10-3, with no clear D. This CDR3 is 12 amino acids long. V lost 2 bases to trimming and J lost 8 bases, with 4 bases between them. Germline CDR1 and CDR2: ENHRY and SYGVKD. The CDR3 coding sequence is TGTGCCATCAGTGAGCAGGATTCACCCCTCCACTTT. It encodes CAISEQDSPLHF.

This chain joins TRBV30 and TRBJ2-1; D is possibly TRBD2 (7 bases). CDR3 length: 14 amino acids. Looked up from germline, CDR1 is GTSNPN and CDR2 is SVGIG (reference sequence). V gave up 0 bases and J gave up 6 bases, with 12 bases separating them. Here the CDR3 reads CAWSVGGGANEQFF. In DNA, the CDR3 is TGTGCCTGGAGTGTGGGAGGGGGGGCCAATGAGCAGTTCTTC.

In its sample, this clone was seen once. This chain links TRBV2 with TRBJ1-5; D gene unclear. Germline CDR1 is SNHLY and CDR2 is FYNNEI. Trimming removed 7 bases at V and 2 bases at J, with 9 bases between. The CDR3 length is 13 residues. Here the CDR3 reads CASKGLGNQPQHF. The DNA for the CDR3 is TGTGCCAGCAAGGGCCTGGGCAATCAGCCCCAGCATTTT.

This chain uses TRBV7-4 with TRBJ1-3; no clear D. V was pared by 2 bases and J by 0 bases, with 11 bases between. This CDR3 has 16 residues. Per the germline V gene, CDR1 is SGHVT and CDR2 is SQSDAQ. This CDR3 is CASSLRRLYSGNTIYF. Here the CDR3 DNA reads TGTGCCAGCAGCTTAAGGAGGCTTTACTCTGGAAACACCATATATTTT.

The chain couples TRBV29-1 to TRBJ1-1; perhaps TRBD1 as D (5 bases). Deletions cut 7 bases from V and 0 bases from J, with 18 bases between. Germline V gene sequence: CDR1 SQVTM, CDR2 ANQGSEA. This CDR3 is 15 amino acids long. CDR3 in amino acids: CSASDLLGVNTEAFF. The CDR3 nucleotides read TGCAGCGCCTCTGATCTTCTGGGGGTGAACACTGAAGCTTTCTTT.

This clone was recorded only once. J is TRBJ2-5 and V is TRBV6-6; D is possibly TRBD2 (5 bases). This CDR3 is 13 amino acids long. CDR1 is MNHNY and CDR2 is SVGAGI in the germline V gene (reference sequence). The ends were cut back, 10 bases at V and 5 bases at J, with 17 bases in the middle. The CDR3 DNA reads as TGTGCCACACTAGGCTGGATTGGTGAGACCCAGTACTTC. It codes for CATLGWIGETQYF.

A word on this clone: Given a far larger clone just one base away, this is likely a sequencing read error. Within the sample, other DNA sequences also encode this same CDR3. The chain combines TRBV30 with TRBJ1-1, with D perhaps matching TRBD1 (6 bases). The CDR3 contains 16 residues. CDR1 GTSNPN and CDR2 SVGIG come from the germline V gene (reference sequence). CDR3 protein: CAWSSWRGQGITEAFF. The CDR3 coding sequence is TGTGCATGGAGTAGCTGGCGGGGACAAGGAATCACTGAAGCTTTCTTT.

On this clone itself: Other DNA variants within this sample encode the same CDR3. V is TRBV30 and J is TRBJ1-1; 7 bases map to TRBD1. The CDR3 extends over 14 amino acids. V lost 0 bases, J lost 5 bases, and 6 bases stayed unmatched. Germline CDR1 reads GTSNPN; CDR2 reads SVGIG (reference sequence). Here the CDR3 reads CAWSVHGRGTEAFF. For the CDR3, the DNA is TGTGCCTGGAGTGTACACGGCAGGGGGACTGAAGCTTTCTTT.